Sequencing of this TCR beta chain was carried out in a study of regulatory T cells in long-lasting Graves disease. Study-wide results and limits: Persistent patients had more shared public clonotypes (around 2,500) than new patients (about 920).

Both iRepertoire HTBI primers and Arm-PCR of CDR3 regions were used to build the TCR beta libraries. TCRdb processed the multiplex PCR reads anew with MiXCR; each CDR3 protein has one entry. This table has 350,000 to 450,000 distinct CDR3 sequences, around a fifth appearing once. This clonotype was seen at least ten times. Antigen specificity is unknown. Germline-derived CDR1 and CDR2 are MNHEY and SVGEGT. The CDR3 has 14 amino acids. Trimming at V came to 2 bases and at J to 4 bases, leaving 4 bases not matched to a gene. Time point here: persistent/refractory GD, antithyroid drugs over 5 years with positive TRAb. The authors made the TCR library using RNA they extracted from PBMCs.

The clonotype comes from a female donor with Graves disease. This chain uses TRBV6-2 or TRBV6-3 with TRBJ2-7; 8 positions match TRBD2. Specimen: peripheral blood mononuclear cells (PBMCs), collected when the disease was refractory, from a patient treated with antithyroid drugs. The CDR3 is CASSYVAGGYEQYF. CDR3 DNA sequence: TGTGCCAGCAGTTACGTCGCGGGAGGATACGAGCAGTACTTC.